This record concerns one T cell receptor beta chain sequence. Its specificity is unknown. The data stem from a study of T cell responses to AZD1222 COVID-19 vaccine. Study background: Second-dose intervals near 4 or 12 weeks were combined. Study-level findings and limits: Repertoires were obtained solely post-peak T cell response. Mapped onto spike, vaccine-associated CD4 TCRs spanned it and were dominant at 160-218 and 743-854. Donors skewed white British and female; clonal diversity was possibly underestimated.

Produced via immunoSEQ multiplex PCR; TCRdb's table is partial and in-frame only. Here the sample spans some 190,000 clones, 80% to 90% being singletons. The receptor's source is an adult in good health. This sample comprised peripheral blood, obtained on day 0 of AZD1222 vaccination.

CDR3 sequence: CASSEGGGGYEQYF. CDR3 in DNA: TGTGCCAGCAGTGAAGGCGGGGGCGGCTACGAGCAGTACTTC. This chain links TRBV2 with TRBJ2-7, with D possibly being TRBD2 (7 bases). Trimming pared 1 base from V and 3 bases from J, leaving 10 bases between. The CDR3 loop spans 14 amino acids. Germline CDR1 SNHLY, CDR2 FYNNEI.